This entry lists 16 T cell receptor beta chains sequenced from one sample in a study of T cells in Graves' hyperthyroidism and ophthalmopathy. Authors of the study amplified TCR beta CDR3 regions from RNA transcripts. During a first-round RT-PCR of the TCR CDR3, the HTBI primer set was used. Each CDR3 protein is one row after TCRdb ran MiXCR on the multiplex PCR reads. This sample has about 380,000 distinct CDR3 sequences, with approximately 15% found just once. Sequencing used blood. All receptors come from a woman in her twenties or thirties with Graves' ophthalmopathy.

The chain recombines TRBV11-2 with TRBJ2-7; 11 bases map to TRBD1. Germline V lookup: CDR1 SGHAT, CDR2 FQNNGV. The CDR3 sequence is 15 residues long. V was pared by 5 bases and J by 2 bases, with 5 bases of the junction left unmatched. Written as DNA, the CDR3 is TGTGCCAGCAGCCCCGGGACAGGGGGACCCTACGAGCAGTACTTC. Translating gives CASSPGTGGPYEQYF.

In regard to this clonotype: This sequence may be a read error, since a much larger clone differs from it by one base. This chain uses TRBV6-9 with TRBJ2-3; D ambiguous. CDR3 length: 11 residues. The V gene lost 3 bases and the J gene lost 6 bases, with 4 bases spanning the gap. Germline CDR1 is MNHGY and CDR2 is SVAAGI. The CDR3 spells CASSYGDTQYF. The CDR3 nucleotides read TGTGCCAGCAGTTACGGGGATACGCAGTATTTT.

At least ten counts were recorded for this clonotype. The chain recombines TRBV2 with TRBJ2-1; D is undetermined. The germline CDR1 and CDR2 sequences are SNHLY and FYNNEI. V was clipped by 7 bases and J by 0 bases, with 13 bases between them. This CDR3 has 15 residues. The CDR3 sequence is CASTPEKSSYNEQFF. In DNA form, the CDR3 reads TGTGCCAGCACCCCCGAGAAGAGCTCCTACAATGAGCAGTTCTTC. Supplemented by reference TRBV2 and TRBJ2-1, the full variable domain reads EPEVTQTPSHQVTQMGQEVILRCVPISNHLYFYWYRQILGQKVEFLVSFYNNEISEKSEIFDDQFSVERPDGSNFTLKIRSTKLEDSAMYFCASTPEKSSYNEQFFGPGTRLTVL.

This clonotype was detected a few times. The CDR3 DNA reads as TGTGCCAGTAGACTAGTAGGCACAGATACGCAGTATTTT. Translated: CASRLVGTDTQYF. The chain carries TRBV19 and TRBJ2-3; a weak D match, TRBD2 (5 bases). The germline V gene encodes CDR1 LNHDA and CDR2 SQIVND (reference sequence). This CDR3 is built from 13 residues. Trimming stripped 6 bases from V and 1 base from J, with 8 bases between.

This clonotype occurred many times. This chain uses TRBV20-1 with TRBJ2-7; 9 positions match TRBD1. V lost 3 bases and J lost 3; bases outside the gene matches: 3. CDR3 size: 13 residues. Germline CDR1 reads DFQATT; CDR2 reads SNEGSKA (reference sequence). The CDR3 is CSARGTGYYEQYF. CDR3 DNA sequence: TGCAGTGCTAGGGGGACAGGGTACTACGAGCAGTACTTC.

This clonotype was seen ten or more times. The chain recombines TRBV27 with TRBJ2-7, with TRBD2 identical over 8 bases. The germline CDR1 and CDR2 sequences are MNHEY and SMNVEV (reference sequence). Trimming at V came to 3 bases and at J to 5 bases, leaving 0 bases not matched to a gene. This CDR3 is 12 amino acids long. This chain's CDR3 is CASSLRGDEQYF. The CDR3 DNA reads TGTGCCAGCAGTTTGCGGGGGGACGAGCAGTACTTC.

This clonotype has at least ten counts. V is TRBV11-2 and J is TRBJ1-6; D is unresolved. CDR1 is SGHAT, CDR2 FQNNGV, per germline. The CDR3 loop spans 15 amino acids. V lost 4 bases and J 8 bases, leaving 15 bases between the germline ends. This CDR3 reads CASSSTLGADSPLHF. The CDR3 DNA sequence: TGTGCCAGCAGCTCCACGCTGGGCGCAGATTCACCCCTCCACTTT.

This clonotype was seen many times. The V gene is TRBV6-1, the J gene TRBJ1-6, with D unclear. V was shortened by 0 bases and J by 10 bases, with 16 bases between the two germline ends. Germline CDR1 MNHNS, CDR2 SASEGT. The CDR3 contains 16 residues. CDR3 nucleotide sequence: TGTGCCAGCAGTGAAGCGCCAGCAGGTCAAGGATCACCCCTCCACTTT. Encoded protein: CASSEAPAGQGSPLHF.

The rearrangement uses TRBV4-1 and TRBJ1-2, with D unresolved. This CDR3 has 15 residues. Germline values: CDR1 MGHRA, CDR2 YSYEKL. The V gene lost 0 bases and the J gene lost 3 bases, with 11 bases spanning the gap. The CDR3 sequence: CASSQDEGKYYGYTF. The CDR3 DNA sequence: TGCGCCAGCAGCCAAGATGAGGGAAAGTACTATGGCTACACCTTC.

This clonotype has a count of ten or more. The chain joins TRBV7-2 to TRBJ2-7; D tentatively reads TRBD1 or TRBD2 (5 bases each). CDR1 is SGHTA, CDR2 FQGNSA, per germline. The CDR3 runs to 17 residues. V was cut by 3 bases and J by 3 bases, with 21 bases left in between. CDR3 DNA sequence: TGTGCCAGCAGCTTGTCCGCACCAGGGACCCTAATCTACGAGCAGTACTTC. Translating it yields CASSLSAPGTLIYEQYF. The entire variable domain, with the rest obtained from reference TRBV7-2 and TRBJ2-7, is as follows: GAGVSQSPSNKVTEKGKDVELRCDPISGHTALYWYRQSLGQGLEFLIYFQGNSAPDKSGLPSDRFSAERTGGSVSTLTIQRTQQEDSAVYLCASSLSAPGTLIYEQYFGPGTRLTVT.

This sequence joins TRBV5-6 and TRBJ2-7; 10 nucleotides agree with TRBD2. Germline V gives CDR1 SGHDT, CDR2 YYEEEE. Germline trimming cut 0 bases from V and 3 bases from J; bases unmatched to any gene: 3. This CDR3 spans 15 amino acids. CDR3 nucleotides: TGTGCCAGCAGCTTGGAACTAGCGGGGAGCTACGAGCAGTACTTC. It codes for CASSLELAGSYEQYF.

V is TRBV11-2 and J is TRBJ2-7; D unresolved. The CDR3 has 14 residues. Germline CDR1 SGHAT, CDR2 FQNNGV. Trimming removed 5 bases from V and 3 bases from J, with 14 bases in between. CDR3 in amino acids: CASSLTPLSYEQYF. The CDR3 DNA sequence: TGTGCCAGCAGCCTAACCCCCTTGAGCTACGAGCAGTACTTC. The full variable domain, completed using reference TRBV11-2 and TRBJ2-7, is EAGVAQSPRYKIIEKRQSVAFWCNPISGHATLYWYQQILGQGPKLLIQFQNNGVVDDSQLPKDRFSAERLKGVDSTLKIQPAKLEDSAVYLCASSLTPLSYEQYFGPGTRLTVT.

The J gene is TRBJ1-2, the V gene TRBV25-1; maybe TRBD1 (6 bases). CDR3 length: 14 residues. With 1 base removed from V and 3 bases from J, the gap between germline ends came to 9 bases. Germline loops: CDR1 MGHDK, CDR2 SYGVNS. DNA of the CDR3: TGTGCCAGCAGTGAATTAGGGACACACTATGGCTACACCTTC. It codes for CASSELGTHYGYTF.

This clonotype was counted many times. The CDR3 bases are TGTGCCAGCTCACCAGGGGTCGGTTCACCCCTCCACTTT. Translation gives CASSPGVGSPLHF. V is TRBV18 and J is TRBJ1-6; D not certain. Germline V gene sequence: CDR1 KGHSH, CDR2 LQKENI. With 2 bases removed from V and 9 bases from J, the gap between germline ends came to 8 bases. CDR3 size: 13 residues.

This clonotype was seen repeatedly, ten times or more. This chain joins TRBV7-9 and TRBJ1-2; 10 positions agree with TRBD1. CDR3 length equals 13 residues. V was clipped by 4 bases and J by 7 bases; unmatched bases: 3. Germline assignment: CDR1 SEHNR and CDR2 FQNEAQ (reference sequence). The CDR3 sequence is CASSSGQGLGYTF. For the CDR3, the DNA is TGTGCCAGCAGCTCGGGACAGGGGCTTGGCTACACCTTC.

This clonotype showed up many times. The rearrangement uses TRBV7-9 and TRBJ2-7, with TRBD2 matching 14 bases. Germline V CDR1 and CDR2: SEHNR, FQNEAQ (reference sequence). V shed 7 bases, J shed 1 base, and the junction held 18 bases outside the gene matches. This CDR3 is 20 amino acids long. CDR3 nucleotides: TGTGCCAGCACCATGTCTGGGGCGACCGGGACTAGCGGGGGTTCCTACGAGCAGTACTTC. This translates into CASTMSGATGTSGGSYEQYF.